These T cell receptor beta chains were read from a single sample in a study of blood T cells in healthy people across ages. TCRdb reprocessed the 5' RACE reads via MiXCR and lists one record per CDR3 protein. The table lists 920,000 or so distinct CDR3 sequences, 40% to 50% of them singletons. What was sequenced was blood. The receptors come from a woman aged 60-75 years in good health. Both conserved end residues are part of each CDR3. A D gene is named only where the DNA matches it firmly.

D	V	CDR3
TRBD2	TRBV19	CASSIPPAWGLVGRTDTQYF
-	TRBV12-3/TRBV12-4	CASTPGSGNTIYF
-	TRBV12-3/TRBV12-4	CASGLGGRSYEQYF
-	TRBV4-2	CASSTDSGRSYNEQFF
TRBD1	TRBV20-1	CSAPETGGNTEAFF
-	TRBV18	CASSPGVYSYEQYF
TRBD1	TRBV18	CASSLKGAVEQFF
-	TRBV30	CAWSVDSFSTDTQYF
TRBD2	TRBV11-2	CASSLVVGLAPSPDTQYF
-	TRBV12-3/TRBV12-4	CASSLARAENEQYF
TRBD2	TRBV27	CASSLIAGQETQYF
-	TRBV2	CASSEDGTTFYGYTF
-	TRBV3-1	CASSQGDLRETQYF
-	TRBV3-1	CASSIRRNEQFF
-	TRBV14	CASSQGSRYEQYF